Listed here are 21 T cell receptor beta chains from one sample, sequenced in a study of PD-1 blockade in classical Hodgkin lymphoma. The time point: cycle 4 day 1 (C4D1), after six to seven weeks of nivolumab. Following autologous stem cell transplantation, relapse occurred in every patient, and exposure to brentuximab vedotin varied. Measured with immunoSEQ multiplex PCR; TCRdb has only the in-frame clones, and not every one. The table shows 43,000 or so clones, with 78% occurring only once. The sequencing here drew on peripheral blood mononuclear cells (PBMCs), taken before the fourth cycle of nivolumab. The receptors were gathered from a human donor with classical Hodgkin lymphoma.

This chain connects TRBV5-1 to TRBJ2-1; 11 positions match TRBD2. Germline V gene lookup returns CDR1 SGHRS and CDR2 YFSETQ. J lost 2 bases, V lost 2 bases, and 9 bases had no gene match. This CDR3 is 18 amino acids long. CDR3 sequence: CASSFSSGGQGPYNEQFF. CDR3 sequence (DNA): TGCGCCAGCAGCTTCTCTAGCGGGGGGCAGGGGCCCTACAATGAGCAGTTCTTC.

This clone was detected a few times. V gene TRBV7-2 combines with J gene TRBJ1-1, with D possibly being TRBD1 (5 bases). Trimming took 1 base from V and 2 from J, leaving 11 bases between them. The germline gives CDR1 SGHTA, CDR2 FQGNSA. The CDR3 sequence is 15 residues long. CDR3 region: CASSLVGQANTEAFF. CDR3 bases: TGTGCCAGCAGCTTAGTGGGGCAGGCTAACACTGAAGCTTTCTTT.

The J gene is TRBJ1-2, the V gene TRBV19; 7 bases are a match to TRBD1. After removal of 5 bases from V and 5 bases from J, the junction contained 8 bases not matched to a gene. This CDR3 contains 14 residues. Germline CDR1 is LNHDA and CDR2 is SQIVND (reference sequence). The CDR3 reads CASSPDRAWYGYTF. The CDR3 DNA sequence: TGTGCCAGTAGTCCCGACAGGGCCTGGTATGGCTACACCTTC. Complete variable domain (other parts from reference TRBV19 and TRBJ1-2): DGGITQSPKYLFRKEGQNVTLSCEQNLNHDAMYWYRQDPGQGLRLIYYSQIVNDFQKGDIAEGYSVSREKKESFPLTVTSAQKNPTAFYLCASSPDRAWYGYTFGSGTRLTVV.

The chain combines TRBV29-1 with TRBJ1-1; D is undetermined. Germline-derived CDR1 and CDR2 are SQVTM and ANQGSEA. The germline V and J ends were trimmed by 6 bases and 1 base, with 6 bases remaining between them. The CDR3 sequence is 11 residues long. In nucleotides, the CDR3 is TGCAGCGTGAGTTGGAACACTGAAGCTTTCTTT. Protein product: CSVSWNTEAFF. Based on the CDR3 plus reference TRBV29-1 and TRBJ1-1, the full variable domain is SAVISQKPSRDICQRGTSLTIQCQVDSQVTMMFWYRQQPGQSLTLIATANQGSEATYESGFVIDKFPISRPNLTFSTLTVSNMSPEDSSIYLCSVSWNTEAFFGQGTRLTVV.

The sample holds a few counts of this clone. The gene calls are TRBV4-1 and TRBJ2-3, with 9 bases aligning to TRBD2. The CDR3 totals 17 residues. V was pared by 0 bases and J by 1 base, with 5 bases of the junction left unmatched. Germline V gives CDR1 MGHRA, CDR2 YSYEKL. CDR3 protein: CASSQDGSGGRTDTQYF. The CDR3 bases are TGCGCCAGCAGCCAAGATGGTAGCGGGGGACGCACAGATACGCAGTATTTT.

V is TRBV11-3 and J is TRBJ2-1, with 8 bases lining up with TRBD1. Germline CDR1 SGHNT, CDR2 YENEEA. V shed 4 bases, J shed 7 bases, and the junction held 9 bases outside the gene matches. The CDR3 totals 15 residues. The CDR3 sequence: CASSSSTGAQNEQFF. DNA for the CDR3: TGTGCCAGCAGCTCCTCGACAGGGGCGCAAAATGAGCAGTTCTTC.

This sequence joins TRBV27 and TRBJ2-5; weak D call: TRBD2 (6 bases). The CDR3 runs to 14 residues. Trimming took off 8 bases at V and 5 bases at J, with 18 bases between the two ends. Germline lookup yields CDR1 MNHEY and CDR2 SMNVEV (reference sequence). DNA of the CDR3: TGTGCCAGCTCGTTGCGGGAAAAGGCGGAGACCCAGTACTTC. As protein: CASSLREKAETQYF.

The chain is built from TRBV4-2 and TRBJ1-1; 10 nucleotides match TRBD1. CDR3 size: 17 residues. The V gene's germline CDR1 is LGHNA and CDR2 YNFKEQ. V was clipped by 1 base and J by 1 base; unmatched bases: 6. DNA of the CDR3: TGTGCCAGCAGCCAAGGTAGGGACAGGGGCCCGAACACTGAAGCTTTCTTT. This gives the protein CASSQGRDRGPNTEAFF.

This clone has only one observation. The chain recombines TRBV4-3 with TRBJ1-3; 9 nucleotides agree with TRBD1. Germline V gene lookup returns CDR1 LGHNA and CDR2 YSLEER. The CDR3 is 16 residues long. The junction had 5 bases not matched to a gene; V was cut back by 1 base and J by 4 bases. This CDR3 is CASSQAGQGRGNTIYF. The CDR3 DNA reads TGCGCCAGCAGCCAAGCGGGACAGGGAAGGGGAAACACCATATATTTT.

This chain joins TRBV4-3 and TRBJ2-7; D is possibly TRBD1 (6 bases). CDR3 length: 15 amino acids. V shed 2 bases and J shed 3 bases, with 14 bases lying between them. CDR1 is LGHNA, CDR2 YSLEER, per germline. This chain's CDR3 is CASSQLYRVDYEQYF. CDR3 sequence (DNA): TGCGCCAGCAGCCAACTTTACAGGGTCGACTACGAGCAGTACTTC.

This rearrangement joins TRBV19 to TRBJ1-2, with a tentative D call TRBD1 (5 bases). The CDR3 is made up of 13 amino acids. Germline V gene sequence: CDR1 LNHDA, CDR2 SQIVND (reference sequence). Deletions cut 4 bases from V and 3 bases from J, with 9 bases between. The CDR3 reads CASSRAGDYGYTF. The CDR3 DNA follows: TGTGCCAGTAGTAGGGCGGGGGACTATGGCTACACCTTC.

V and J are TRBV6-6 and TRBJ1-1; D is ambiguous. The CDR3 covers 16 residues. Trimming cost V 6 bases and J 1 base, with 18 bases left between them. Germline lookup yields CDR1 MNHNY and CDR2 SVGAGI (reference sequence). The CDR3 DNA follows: TGTGCCAGCAGACTACGGCCAGAGTGGGGGAACACTGAAGCTTTCTTT. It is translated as CASRLRPEWGNTEAFF.

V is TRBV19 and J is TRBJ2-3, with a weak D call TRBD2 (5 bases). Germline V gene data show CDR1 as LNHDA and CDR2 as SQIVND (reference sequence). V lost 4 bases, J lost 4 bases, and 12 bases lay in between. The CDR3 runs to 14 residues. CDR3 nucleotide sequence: TGTGCCAGTAGTACGGACTGGAGTTCAGATACGCAGTATTTT. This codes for CASSTDWSSDTQYF.

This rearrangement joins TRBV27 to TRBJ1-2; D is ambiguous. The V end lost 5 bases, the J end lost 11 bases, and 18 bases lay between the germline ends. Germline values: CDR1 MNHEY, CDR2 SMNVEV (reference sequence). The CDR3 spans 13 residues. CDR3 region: CASSHAPGEIYTF. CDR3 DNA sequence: TGTGCCAGCAGTCATGCACCGGGAGAGATATACACCTTC.

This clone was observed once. CDR3 loop: CASSSAGVRTGELFF. The CDR3, as DNA: TGTGCCAGCAGTAGCGCGGGGGTACGGACCGGGGAGCTGTTTTTT. The V and J genes are TRBV6-6 and TRBJ2-2; 7 bases fit TRBD2. Germline CDR1 MNHNY, CDR2 SVGAGI (reference sequence). Trimming removed 5 bases from V and 5 bases from J; junction bases left unmatched: 8. This CDR3 is 15 amino acids long.

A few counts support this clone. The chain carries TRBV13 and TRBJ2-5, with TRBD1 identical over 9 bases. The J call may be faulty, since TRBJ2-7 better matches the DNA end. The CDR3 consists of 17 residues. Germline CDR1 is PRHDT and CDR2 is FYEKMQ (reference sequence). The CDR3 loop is CASSLRGQGISSYEQYF. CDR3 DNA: TGTGCCAGCAGCTTAAGGGGACAGGGTATATCCTCCTACGAGCAGTACTTC.

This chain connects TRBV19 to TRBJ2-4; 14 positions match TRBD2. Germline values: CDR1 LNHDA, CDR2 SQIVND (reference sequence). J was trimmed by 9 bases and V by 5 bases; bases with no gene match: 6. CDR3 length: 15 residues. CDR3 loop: CASSRLAGGPLIQYF. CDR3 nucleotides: TGTGCCAGTAGTCGACTAGCGGGGGGGCCCCTCATTCAGTACTTC.

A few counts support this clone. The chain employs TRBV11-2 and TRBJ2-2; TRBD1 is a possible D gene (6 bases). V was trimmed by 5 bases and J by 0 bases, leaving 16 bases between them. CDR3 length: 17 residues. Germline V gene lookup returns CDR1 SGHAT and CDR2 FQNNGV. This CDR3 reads CASSPMQGPANTGELFF. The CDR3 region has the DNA TGTGCCAGCAGCCCAATGCAGGGGCCGGCGAACACCGGGGAGCTGTTTTTT. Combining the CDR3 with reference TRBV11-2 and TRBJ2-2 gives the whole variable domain EAGVAQSPRYKIIEKRQSVAFWCNPISGHATLYWYQQILGQGPKLLIQFQNNGVVDDSQLPKDRFSAERLKGVDSTLKIQPAKLEDSAVYLCASSPMQGPANTGELFFGEGSRLTVL.

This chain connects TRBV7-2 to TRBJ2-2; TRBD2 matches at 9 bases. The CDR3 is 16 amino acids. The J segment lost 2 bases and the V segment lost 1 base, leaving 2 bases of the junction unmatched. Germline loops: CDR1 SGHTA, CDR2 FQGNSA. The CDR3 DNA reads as TGTGCCAGCAGCTTAGTAGCGGGAGATAACACCGGGGAGCTGTTTTTT. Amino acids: CASSLVAGDNTGELFF.

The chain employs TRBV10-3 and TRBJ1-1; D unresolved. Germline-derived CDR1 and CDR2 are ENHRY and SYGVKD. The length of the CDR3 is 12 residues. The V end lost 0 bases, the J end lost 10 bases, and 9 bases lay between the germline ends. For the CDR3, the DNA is TGTGCCATCAGTGAGTCGGGAAGTTCAGCTTTCTTT. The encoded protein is CAISESGSSAFF.

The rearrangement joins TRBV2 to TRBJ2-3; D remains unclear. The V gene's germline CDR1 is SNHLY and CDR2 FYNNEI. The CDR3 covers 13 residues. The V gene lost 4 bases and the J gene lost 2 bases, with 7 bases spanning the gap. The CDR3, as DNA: TGTGCCAGCAGTGGGGATTACACAGATACGCAGTATTTT. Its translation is CASSGDYTDTQYF. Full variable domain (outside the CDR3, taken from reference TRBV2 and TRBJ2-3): EPEVTQTPSHQVTQMGQEVILRCVPISNHLYFYWYRQILGQKVEFLVSFYNNEISEKSEIFDDQFSVERPDGSNFTLKIRSTKLEDSAMYFCASSGDYTDTQYFGPGTRLTVL.